This TCR beta chain comes out of a study of T cells in Graves' hyperthyroidism and ophthalmopathy. About this clonotype: This may arise from a read error, as a much more abundant clone is one base away.

Amplification yielded TCR beta CDR3 regions, with RNA transcripts as the source. The study used the HTBI primer set for a first-round RT-PCR of the TCR CDR3. Each CDR3 protein is one row after TCRdb ran MiXCR on the multiplex PCR reads. Of some 210,000 distinct CDR3 sequences in the sample, 15% to 20% were seen once. The sequence came from a man aged 45-65 years with Graves' hyperthyroidism. Input material: blood.

CDR3: CASKREADTQCF. The CDR3 DNA reads TGTGCCAGCAAACGGGAGGCCGATACGCAGTGTTTT. V is TRBV2 and J is TRBJ2-3; 7 bases map to TRBD2. Germline V gene lookup returns CDR1 SNHLY and CDR2 FYNNEI. The CDR3 loop spans 12 amino acids.